This record covers a single TCR beta chain. This clone's antigen is unknown. No clone much larger than this one lies a single base away; base qualities are absent. These data come from a study of CD8+ T cells in alopecia areata (dated by TCRdb to the late 2010s). For the study in its entirety: High-throughput TCRbeta sequencing was used to examine T cell clonal expansion in alopecia areata in both the C3H/HeJ mouse model and human patients. RNA was extracted with the PAXgene miRNA kit for fixed scalp, the miRNeasy kit for PBMCs, and the RNeasy kit for mouse skin. TCRbeta CDR3 regions were amplified by immunoSEQ multiplex PCR with 35 Vbeta forward and 13 Jbeta reverse primers. Human TCRbeta sequencing covered scalp tissue and sorted CD4+ and CD8+ peripheral blood T cells from patchy and totalis/universalis alopecia areata patients and healthy controls. Clonality in the scalp was compared among normal scalp (n=4), patchy alopecia areata scalp (n=8), and alopecia totalis/universalis scalp (n=8).

Including cysteine and phenylalanine, the CDR3 has 15 amino acids. CDR3 DNA is the only sequence kept; it has 45 bases, read in frame from the first base. CDR1 SGHTA and CDR2 FQGNSA are derived from the germline V gene. At the junction V is shortened by 6 bases and J by 3 bases, with 16 bases in between. After PBMCs were isolated by density centrifugation and stained for CD3, CD4 and CD8, a FACSAria was used to sort CD4+ and CD8+ T cells. Scalp biopsies and blood samples were provided by unaffected controls. Libraries were prepared through the immunoSEQ multiplex PCR assay. RNA was extracted from all samples and reverse transcribed into cDNA as template for TCR sequencing. SuperScript III was used to make first-strand cDNA, primed with a 2:1 mix of oligo-dT and random hexamers. A synthetic immune receptor repertoire was used to gauge amplification bias, and whatever bias remained was removed computationally. Under the source paper's analysis protocol: Raw reads were preprocessed to remove errors, and CDR3 was defined according to IMGT conventions as the region from the conserved cysteine to phenylalanine. Clonality was computed as 1 minus the Shannon entropy, with the entropy normalized by log2 of the number of productive unique TCRs. Whether each scalp clone was CD4 or CD8 was inferred by checking scalp TCRbeta sequences against the CD4 and CD8 repertoires from sorted blood. The table comes from immuneACCESS by way of TCRdb, which keeps in-frame sequences with V and J called. Part of the clones is missing from these tables; in studies checked, under half for an unresolved V gene and the rest for unknown reasons. From that table come the V and J calls and clone size; the DNA was used to work out D and trimming. The sample table records around 150,000 clones; less than 75% of these occur just once. Together, the top ten hold about 38% of the sample.

The full study reports these points: Higher clonality and more expanded CD8+ clones were observed in lesional scalp than in normal scalp, particularly in alopecia totalis/universalis, a finding suggestive of antigenic drive. Unlike mouse skin, where gammadelta T cells dominate, normal human skin contains resident alphabeta T cells that get sequenced too, which complicates analysis of the scalp TCR repertoire. Shared TCR sequences between patients were less evident than in mice, which may be partly attributable to HLA diversity in the patient population.

This clonotype originated in a human donor in good health. The specimen sequenced was CD8+ T cells sorted from blood. Recombination linked TRBV7-2 to TRBJ2-3, with the D gene call left open. The sequenced DNA: TGTGCCAGCAGGCCTGAGCAGCCTACGACAGATACGCAGTATTTT. Translated, it reads CASRPEQPTTDTQYF.